These 10 T cell receptor beta chains were sequenced from one sample in a study of T-cell memory formation after mild COVID-19. TCRdb reanalysed the 5' RACE reads using MiXCR and keeps one entry per CDR3 protein. The data show 160,000 or so distinct CDR3 sequences, with roughly 31% seen just once and more than 10% held by the top ten. Sequenced input: PBMCs or a T cell subset sorted from them (not recorded which). The source of these receptors is an adult woman who had mild COVID-19 (a few samples of this study predate the infection). Cell type and time point are not known.

V is TRBV14 and J is TRBJ1-2; D is undetermined. V gave up 4 bases and J gave up 8 bases, with 11 bases separating them. The germline gives CDR1 SGHDN, CDR2 FVKESK. There are 12 residues in the CDR3. CDR3 sequence: CASSPWGGGYTF. In DNA, the CDR3 is TGTGCCAGCAGCCCCTGGGGTGGCGGCTACACCTTC.

This clonotype was seen a few times. V usage is TRBV3-1 and J usage is TRBJ1-4, with no clear D. The germline V and J ends were trimmed by 0 bases and 5 bases, with 13 bases remaining between them. Germline loops: CDR1 LGHDT, CDR2 YNNKEL (reference sequence). The CDR3 is 16 amino acids. The CDR3 region is CASSQDVGAGNEKLFF. The CDR3 DNA sequence: TGTGCCAGCAGCCAAGATGTCGGTGCTGGGAATGAAAAACTGTTTTTT.

The chain combines TRBV30 with TRBJ2-1, with D unclear. V was clipped by 0 bases and J by 9 bases, with 15 bases between them. CDR1 is GTSNPN and CDR2 is SVGIG in the germline V gene (reference sequence). This CDR3 is 14 amino acids long. The CDR3 reads CAWSVTGVWSEQFF. CDR3 DNA: TGTGCCTGGAGTGTAACTGGGGTTTGGAGTGAGCAGTTCTTC.

V usage is TRBV6-5 and J usage is TRBJ1-4, with TRBD1 identical over 7 bases. This CDR3 has 14 amino acids. With V trimmed by 6 bases and J by 3 bases, 4 bases remained unmatched. CDR1 is MNHEY and CDR2 is SVGAGI in the germline V gene. CDR3 residues: CASSPGGANEKLFF. The CDR3 DNA follows: TGTGCCAGCAGCCCAGGGGGGGCTAATGAAAAACTGTTTTTT.

V gene TRBV11-2 combines with J gene TRBJ2-5; TRBD1 or TRBD2 may be the D gene (5 bases each). CDR3 size: 14 residues. The ends were cut back, 0 bases at V and 5 bases at J, with 10 bases in the middle. Germline values: CDR1 SGHAT, CDR2 FQNNGV. The chain's CDR3 is CASSLEGVMETQYF. CDR3 bases: TGTGCCAGCAGCTTAGAGGGGGTAATGGAGACCCAGTACTTC.

The chain is built from TRBV4-2 and TRBJ1-1, with TRBD1 matching 8 bases. The germline gives CDR1 LGHNA, CDR2 YNFKEQ. This CDR3 region has 19 residues. With V trimmed by 3 bases and J by 6 bases, 21 bases remained unmatched. CDR3 nucleotide sequence: TGTGCCAGCAGCCATGACGAGGACAGGGTAGATCTGGCCACCCCTGAAGCTTTCTTT. Its translation: CASSHDEDRVDLATPEAFF.

This chain uses TRBV5-6 with TRBJ2-5; D is unresolved. CDR3 size: 14 residues. The V end lost 4 bases, the J end lost 2 bases, and 12 bases lay between the germline ends. The germline CDR1 and CDR2 sequences are SGHDT and YYEEEE. CDR3 in DNA: TGTGCCAGCAGCGTCGGCATGGAACAAGAGACCCAGTACTTC. Translating gives CASSVGMEQETQYF.

This clonotype was picked up a small number of times. The rearrangement joins TRBV9 to TRBJ2-7; no clear D. Germline CDR1 reads SGDLS; CDR2 reads YYNGEE. Trimming removed 3 bases at V and 4 bases at J, with 8 bases between. This CDR3 region has 12 residues. For the CDR3, the DNA is TGTGCCAGCAGCGCTTCTCCTTACGAGCAGTACTTC. Translating gives CASSASPYEQYF.

This clonotype was counted only a few times. The V and J genes are TRBV20-1 and TRBJ2-6, with 12 bases aligning to TRBD2. CDR3 size: 18 residues. CDR1 and CDR2 (germline): DFQATT, SNEGSKA (reference sequence). V shed 1 base, J shed 2 bases, and the junction held 6 bases outside the gene matches. In DNA form, the CDR3 reads TGCAGTGCTAGAGGTTATGGGACTAGCGGGCCTGGGGCCAACGTCCTGACTTTC. Protein product: CSARGYGTSGPGANVLTF.

This clonotype has a handful of counts. The chain combines TRBV29-1 with TRBJ2-1; 11 positions match TRBD1. The CDR3 is made up of 13 amino acids. Germline CDR1 reads SQVTM; CDR2 reads ANQGSEA. With V trimmed by 6 bases and J by 7 bases, 5 bases remained unmatched. The CDR3 DNA is TGCAGCGTGGCCGGGACAGGGGGAAATGAGCAGTTCTTC. Amino acids: CSVAGTGGNEQFF.